A selection of T cell receptor beta chains follows, all from one sample in a study of T cell responses to AZD1222 COVID-19 vaccine. The table came from immunoSEQ multiplex PCR; TCRdb's copy has only in-frame clones and leaves some out. The sample lists roughly 150,000 clones; about nine tenths were seen once. The sequences come from peripheral blood, collected on day 0 of AZD1222 vaccination. The receptors were sampled from an adult in good health. The CDR3 runs from the conserved cysteine through the conserved F or W. Where a row states a size, it is once, few, many or the class of an expanded clone; other rows omit it.

v_call,clone_size,cdr3_aa
TRBV2,-,CASSYLDTGGGPQHF
TRBV28,-,CASSFLGGTDTQYF
TRBV18,-,CASSPPARVETQYF
TRBV28,-,CASSSAGDGYTF
TRBV11-2,-,CASSRQGSVETQYF
TRBV21-1,-,CASSRENTEAFF
TRBV9,-,CASSVDGNTEAFF
TRBV27,-,CASSPRQGPYEQYF
TRBV28,-,CASRETPGTGKAFF
TRBV6-5,-,CASSPGRGLHGYTF
TRBV27,-,CASSFTGRETQYF
TRBV27,-,CASSPQGSGARRNGYTF
TRBV7-2,-,CASSLAPRTDNQPQHF
TRBV7-2,-,CASSLVSTSGSHEQYF
TRBV5-8,-,CASNPTGTYNSPLHF
TRBV4-3,-,CASSPGPDGGSYEQYF
TRBV5-4,-,CASSLRRTVNTEAFF
TRBV19,-,CASSPTGRINYGYTF
TRBV9,-,CASSVRGYLPDTQYF
TRBV24-1,-,CATSFTDTQYF
TRBV21-1,-,CASSKVGTGSKREKLFF
TRBV5-1,-,CASSWDTGSNEKLFF
TRBV24-1,-,CATSVASGKDEQFF
TRBV28,-,CASSGGSQGASEAFF
TRBV29-1,once,CSVGGERVWNTEAFF
TRBV28,-,CASTLRQGETQYF
TRBV7-9,-,CASSPRGRNEQFF
TRBV7-2,once,CASSLAGGRQETQYF
TRBV6-5,-,CASSFYGYEQYF
TRBV2,-,CASRESVIDTQYF
TRBV6-5,-,CASTLGEIPYGYTF
TRBV5-5,once,CASSKQVRLNEKLFF
TRBV1,-,CTSSQDRSGTSPLQSVEQFF
TRBV27,-,CASSFNTGSPLHF
TRBV7-2,-,CASSLGRGNTIYF
TRBV4-1,-,CASSQSVTGDTQYF
TRBV7-2,few,CASSYTMPGQGGSEQYF
TRBV11-2,-,CASRKNRMNTEAFF
TRBV6-5,-,CASRKGNRAGNTIYF
TRBV6-6,-,CASSKGTSNQPQHF
TRBV6-4,few,CASSVGTGSGYEQYF
TRBV7-3,-,CASSPSGGSYNEQFF